This entry is about one TCR beta chain. Enrollees, about 18 to 95 years old, lived in around 23 US areas. Cohort 3 recovered donors had two negative PCRs, clearance, or symptom resolution. This sample is part of a study of blood T cell repertoires in COVID-19. Original handling: It was from reference gene primer amplification that nucleated cell counts were estimated. Clones were sequenced by immunoSEQ multiplex PCR, and TCRdb holds only the in-frame ones, with some missing. The DNA was the basis for D and trimming; V, J and clone size are from that table. The sample includes a few hundred thousand clones, roughly 85% of them seen just once. The source is a woman between 45 and 65 years old who had recovered from COVID-19. The source material was PBMCs or T cells enriched from blood (not recorded which).

The chain's CDR3 is CASSLAGGSRGYTF. CDR3 nucleotides: TGCGCCAGCAGCTTGGCGGGTGGCTCGCGCGGCTACACCTTC. V gene TRBV5-1 combines with J gene TRBJ1-2, with D hard to call. Per the germline V gene, CDR1 is SGHRS and CDR2 is YFSETQ. Trimming shortened V by 0 bases and J by 8 bases, and 14 bases separated the two germline ends. The CDR3 totals 14 residues.